Listed below are T cell receptor beta chains from one sample, sequenced in a study of T-cell memory formation after mild COVID-19. Via MiXCR, TCRdb re-called the 5' RACE reads, giving one row per CDR3 protein. This sample has about 190,000 distinct CDR3 sequences; 10% occur once, and the top ten carry under 3.5%. What was sequenced was PBMCs or a T cell subset sorted from them (not recorded which). These receptors were taken from a young man who had mild COVID-19 (a few samples of this study predate the infection). Cell type and time point are not known. CDR3s include the opening cysteine and the closing phenylalanine or tryptophan. The order of the fields is J gene, V gene, D gene, clone size, CDR3 length, CDR3 DNA, CDR3 protein. The D gene is left open where the match is weak. A clone size is listed for some rows: how often the clone was seen (once, few, many), or a class if it is expanded.

J gene: TRBJ1-4
V gene: TRBV20-1
D gene: TRBD1
clone size: few
CDR3 length: 12
CDR3 DNA: TGCAGCGCACAGGGGCTGGATGAAAAACTGTTTTTT
CDR3 protein: CSAQGLDEKLFF

J gene: TRBJ2-1
V gene: TRBV27
D gene: .
clone size: few
CDR3 length: 13
CDR3 DNA: TGTGCCAGCAGAAGGAGAGATCACAATGAGCAGTTCTTC
CDR3 protein: CASRRRDHNEQFF

J gene: TRBJ1-5
V gene: TRBV12-3/TRBV12-4
D gene: .
clone size: .
CDR3 length: 16
CDR3 DNA: TGTGCCAGCAGTCTCGGGACGGCGGGTTCGGATCAGCCCCAGCATTTT
CDR3 protein: CASSLGTAGSDQPQHF

J gene: TRBJ2-3
V gene: TRBV5-1
D gene: .
clone size: .
CDR3 length: 16
CDR3 DNA: TGCGCCAGCAGCTTGGCCGCGGTGACGGGGACAGATACGCAGTATTTT
CDR3 protein: CASSLAAVTGTDTQYF

J gene: TRBJ1-2
V gene: TRBV5-1
D gene: .
clone size: few
CDR3 length: 14
CDR3 DNA: TGCGCCAGCAGCGCTGGAGGGGGGGAGAATGGCTACACCTTC
CDR3 protein: CASSAGGGENGYTF

J gene: TRBJ1-1
V gene: TRBV7-8
D gene: .
clone size: few
CDR3 length: 15
CDR3 DNA: TGTGCCAGCAGCCCCCGTGAACAGATGAACACTGAAGCTTTCTTT
CDR3 protein: CASSPREQMNTEAFF

J gene: TRBJ2-3
V gene: TRBV12-3/TRBV12-4
D gene: .
clone size: few
CDR3 length: 12
CDR3 DNA: TGTGCCAGCAGTTGGGACTCAGATACGCAGTATTTT
CDR3 protein: CASSWDSDTQYF

J gene: TRBJ1-2
V gene: TRBV12-3/TRBV12-4
D gene: TRBD1
clone size: .
CDR3 length: 13
CDR3 DNA: TGTGCCAGCAGCCTGACAGGGGCCGGGGGCTACACCTTC
CDR3 protein: CASSLTGAGGYTF

J gene: TRBJ1-1
V gene: TRBV27
D gene: .
clone size: .
CDR3 length: 12
CDR3 DNA: TGTGCCAGCCTTTCCGGATACACTGAAGCTTTCTTT
CDR3 protein: CASLSGYTEAFF

J gene: TRBJ1-1
V gene: TRBV6-2/TRBV6-3
D gene: TRBD1
clone size: few
CDR3 length: 13
CDR3 DNA: TGTGCCAGCAGTGCCGAACAGGGGGCTGAAGCTTTCTTT
CDR3 protein: CASSAEQGAEAFF

J gene: TRBJ2-6
V gene: TRBV20-1
D gene: TRBD2
clone size: .
CDR3 length: 16
CDR3 DNA: TGCAGTGCCCGGACTAGCGGGGGCTCTGGGGCCAACGTCCTGACTTTC
CDR3 protein: CSARTSGGSGANVLTF

J gene: TRBJ1-1
V gene: TRBV4-3
D gene: .
clone size: .
CDR3 length: 15
CDR3 DNA: TGCGCCAGCAGCCAAGTTCCAGGGGAGGCCACTGAAGCTTTCTTT
CDR3 protein: CASSQVPGEATEAFF

J gene: TRBJ2-3
V gene: TRBV5-1
D gene: TRBD2
clone size: few
CDR3 length: 15
CDR3 DNA: TGCGCCAGCAGCTTGGCGGGGGGGCGGAAAGATACGCAGTATTTT
CDR3 protein: CASSLAGGRKDTQYF

J gene: TRBJ2-3
V gene: TRBV12-3/TRBV12-4
D gene: .
clone size: many
CDR3 length: 15
CDR3 DNA: TGTGCCAGCAGGAGGATCCGGGCCTCGGGGGATACGCAGTATTTT
CDR3 protein: CASRRIRASGDTQYF

J gene: TRBJ1-5
V gene: TRBV4-3
D gene: .
clone size: .
CDR3 length: 13
CDR3 DNA: TGCGCCAGCAGCCAGATACATGGTCAGCCCCAGCATTTT
CDR3 protein: CASSQIHGQPQHF

J gene: TRBJ2-1
V gene: TRBV6-2/TRBV6-3
D gene: TRBD1
clone size: .
CDR3 length: 15
CDR3 DNA: TGTGCCAGCAGTCGCTGGACAGGGTTAAACAATGAGCAGTTCTTC
CDR3 protein: CASSRWTGLNNEQFF

J gene: TRBJ1-1
V gene: TRBV18
D gene: TRBD1
clone size: .
CDR3 length: 14
CDR3 DNA: TGTGCCAGCTCACCTGGTTCAGGGGGTGGTGAAGCTTTCTTT
CDR3 protein: CASSPGSGGGEAFF

J gene: TRBJ2-2
V gene: TRBV10-1
D gene: .
clone size: few
CDR3 length: 16
CDR3 DNA: TGCGCCAGCAGTTATCTCGGGACACCGAACACCGGGGAGCTGTTTTTT
CDR3 protein: CASSYLGTPNTGELFF

J gene: TRBJ2-3
V gene: TRBV5-1
D gene: TRBD2
clone size: many
CDR3 length: 15
CDR3 DNA: TGCGCCAGCAGCTTGAGCGGCCGGGAGGCGGATACGCAGTATTTT
CDR3 protein: CASSLSGREADTQYF

J gene: TRBJ1-5
V gene: TRBV7-9
D gene: .
clone size: .
CDR3 length: 17
CDR3 DNA: TGTGCCAGCAGCTTAGCGCAGGACAATTATAGCAATCAGCCCCAGCATTTT
CDR3 protein: CASSLAQDNYSNQPQHF

J gene: TRBJ1-4
V gene: TRBV27
D gene: .
clone size: few
CDR3 length: 14
CDR3 DNA: TGTGCCAGCAGTTTGTGGAATTCGGATGAAAAACTGTTTTTT
CDR3 protein: CASSLWNSDEKLFF

J gene: TRBJ1-3
V gene: TRBV7-3
D gene: TRBD1
clone size: .
CDR3 length: 13
CDR3 DNA: TGTGCCAGCAGCTTAAGACAGGGGGACACCATATATTTT
CDR3 protein: CASSLRQGDTIYF

J gene: TRBJ2-3
V gene: TRBV6-5
D gene: .
clone size: many
CDR3 length: 15
CDR3 DNA: TGTGCCAGCAGTTACGTCAGGGGGGGCACAGATACGCAGTATTTT
CDR3 protein: CASSYVRGGTDTQYF

J gene: TRBJ2-2
V gene: TRBV5-1
D gene: TRBD1
clone size: medium-sized
CDR3 length: 15
CDR3 DNA: TGCGCCAGCAGCTTCCGGACAGGGGCGACTGGGGAGCTGTTTTTT
CDR3 protein: CASSFRTGATGELFF

J gene: TRBJ2-5
V gene: TRBV12-3/TRBV12-4
D gene: .
clone size: .
CDR3 length: 11
CDR3 DNA: TGTGCCAGCAGTTGGCTCCGGGTCCAGTACTTC
CDR3 protein: CASSWLRVQYF

J gene: TRBJ1-5
V gene: TRBV7-9
D gene: .
clone size: few
CDR3 length: 14
CDR3 DNA: TGTGCCAGCAGCTCGCTTCCCCTCTATCAGCCCCAGCATTTT
CDR3 protein: CASSSLPLYQPQHF

J gene: TRBJ2-7
V gene: TRBV3-1
D gene: .
clone size: few
CDR3 length: 14
CDR3 DNA: TGTGCCAGCGCGATTTTTGGGGCCCATTACGAGCAGTACTTC
CDR3 protein: CASAIFGAHYEQYF

J gene: TRBJ1-4
V gene: TRBV19
D gene: .
clone size: few
CDR3 length: 12
CDR3 DNA: TGTGCCAGTAGTATCGTGGGAGAAAAACTGTTTTTT
CDR3 protein: CASSIVGEKLFF

J gene: TRBJ2-1
V gene: TRBV5-1
D gene: TRBD1
clone size: many
CDR3 length: 18
CDR3 DNA: TGCGCCAGCTCCCCCGAGGGATCCCCGGGACAGGTGAACAATGAGCAGTTCTTC
CDR3 protein: CASSPEGSPGQVNNEQFF

J gene: TRBJ2-2
V gene: TRBV10-3
D gene: .
clone size: .
CDR3 length: 15
CDR3 DNA: TGTGCCATCAGTATGGGTCCGACTGACACCGGGGAGCTGTTTTTT
CDR3 protein: CAISMGPTDTGELFF

J gene: TRBJ2-3
V gene: TRBV6-4
D gene: .
clone size: many
CDR3 length: 15
CDR3 DNA: TGTGCCAGCAGTGCCAGGGGGGGCTCGACAGATACGCAGTATTTT
CDR3 protein: CASSARGGSTDTQYF

J gene: TRBJ2-7
V gene: TRBV6-1
D gene: TRBD1
clone size: few
CDR3 length: 13
CDR3 DNA: TGTGCCCTGGACAGGGGGCCTTCCTACGAGCAGTACTTC
CDR3 protein: CALDRGPSYEQYF

J gene: TRBJ2-5
V gene: TRBV12-2
D gene: .
clone size: few
CDR3 length: 14
CDR3 DNA: TGTGCAAGTCGCTTAGGGTCCTCCCAAGAGACCCAGTACTTC
CDR3 protein: CASRLGSSQETQYF

J gene: TRBJ1-1
V gene: TRBV29-1
D gene: TRBD1
clone size: .
CDR3 length: 12
CDR3 DNA: TGCAGCGTTGGGGACAGCCTCACCAAGGCTTTCTTT
CDR3 protein: CSVGDSLTKAFF

J gene: TRBJ2-3
V gene: TRBV25-1
D gene: .
clone size: few
CDR3 length: 14
CDR3 DNA: TGTGCCAGCAGGTTAGCGGTGAACACAGATACGCAGTATTTT
CDR3 protein: CASRLAVNTDTQYF